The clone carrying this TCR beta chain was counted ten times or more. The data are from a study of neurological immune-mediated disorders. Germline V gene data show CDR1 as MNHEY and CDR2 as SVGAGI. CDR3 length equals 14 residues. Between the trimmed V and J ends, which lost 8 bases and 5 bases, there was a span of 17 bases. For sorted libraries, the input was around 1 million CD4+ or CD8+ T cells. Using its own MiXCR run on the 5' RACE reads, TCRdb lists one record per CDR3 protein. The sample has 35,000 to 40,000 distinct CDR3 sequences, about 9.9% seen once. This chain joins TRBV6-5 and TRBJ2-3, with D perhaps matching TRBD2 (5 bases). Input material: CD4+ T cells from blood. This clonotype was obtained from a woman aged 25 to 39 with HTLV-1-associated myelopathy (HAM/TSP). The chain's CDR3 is CASRAPGSRDTQYF. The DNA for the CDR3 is TGTGCCAGCCGTGCACCGGGGTCCCGAGATACGCAGTATTTT.